The 12 T cell receptor beta chains given below trace back to one sample, sequenced in a study of identical twins. TCRdb ran MiXCR on the 5' RACE reads and lists one entry per CDR3 protein. The data contain around 490,000 distinct CDR3 sequences, 13% to 15% of them singletons. This same sample was also part of a study on yellow fever vaccine responses in identical twins.

Material: CD4+ T cells sorted from blood. Source of these receptors: a woman aged 18 to 35 in good health.

This clonotype was observed at least ten times. The chain has TRBV5-1 and TRBJ2-7; D may be TRBD1 or TRBD2 (5 bases each). Trimming took 0 bases from V and 2 from J, leaving 15 bases between them. The CDR3 contains 16 residues. Germline loops: CDR1 SGHRS, CDR2 YFSETQ. The CDR3 here is CASSLASLGPTYEQYF. CDR3 nucleotides: TGCGCCAGCAGCTTGGCCAGTTTGGGACCCACCTACGAGCAGTACTTC. Looking up the rest from reference TRBV5-1 and TRBJ2-7 gives the full variable domain: KAGVTQTPRYLIKTRGQQVTLSCSPISGHRSVSWYQQTPGQGLQFLFEYFSETQRNKGNFPGRFSGRQFSNSRSEMNVSTLELGDSALYLCASSLASLGPTYEQYFGPGTRLTVT.

The chain uses TRBV4-3 and TRBJ2-6, with D maybe TRBD1 (6 bases). There are 16 residues in the CDR3. Germline-derived CDR1 and CDR2 are LGHNA and YSLEER. Trimming took 3 bases from V and 1 from J, leaving 10 bases between them. CDR3 residues: CASSQTTGSGANVLTF. The CDR3 DNA is TGCGCCAGCAGCCAGACTACAGGGTCTGGGGCCAACGTCCTGACTTTC.

V gene TRBV28 combines with J gene TRBJ2-7; 8 bases map to TRBD1. CDR1 MDHEN and CDR2 SYDVKM come from the germline V gene. This CDR3 has 14 residues. J lost 7 bases, V lost 7 bases, and 12 bases had no gene match. The CDR3 region has the DNA TGTGCCAGCACCCCGGACAGGGAGGTCGGGGAGCAGTACTTC. Translating gives CASTPDREVGEQYF.

The chain links TRBV29-1 to TRBJ2-2; D remains ambiguous. Germline V lookup: CDR1 SQVTM, CDR2 ANQGSEA. Trimming removed 7 bases from V and 2 bases from J, with 11 bases in between. This CDR3 is 13 amino acids long. The DNA for the CDR3 is TGCAGCGCAAGACGGATAAACACCGGGGAGCTGTTTTTT. It translates to CSARRINTGELFF.

This clonotype was picked up many times. V gene TRBV7-8 combines with J gene TRBJ2-1; no clear D gene. CDR1 SGHVS and CDR2 FQNEAQ come from the germline V gene. CDR3 length equals 12 residues. Trimming shortened V by 2 bases and J by 8 bases, and 7 bases separated the two germline ends. CDR3 nucleotides: TGTGCCAGCAGCTTAATAGTCCATGAGCAGTTCTTC. It is translated as CASSLIVHEQFF.

V usage is TRBV6-1 and J usage is TRBJ2-4; TRBD1 agrees at 9 bases. The CDR3 runs to 14 residues. Germline CDR1 MNHNS, CDR2 SASEGT. V trimming: 3 bases; J trimming: 16 bases; junction bases outside the gene matches: 13. The CDR3 reads CASSDRWDRAVDYF. The CDR3, as DNA: TGTGCCAGCAGTGATAGATGGGACAGGGCTGTGGACTACTTC.

There are a few counts of this clonotype. The J gene is TRBJ1-1, the V gene TRBV20-1; possible D gene TRBD1, 5 bases. Germline CDR1 and CDR2: DFQATT and SNEGSKA (reference sequence). The CDR3 is 14 amino acids. Trimming left V 0 bases short and J 5 bases short, with 13 bases between. The DNA of the CDR3 is TGCAGTGCTAGAGATCTTGGGCAGGGTACTGAAGCTTTCTTT. Translation gives CSARDLGQGTEAFF.

This clonotype was counted a few times. One end of the junction is discordant with germline, which a read error may explain. J is TRBJ2-5 and V is TRBV28; 7 bases agree with TRBD2. The germline V gene encodes CDR1 MDHEN and CDR2 SYDVKM. This CDR3 region has 12 residues. The CDR3 is CASRKAETSLGF. CDR3 DNA: TGTGCCAGCAGGAAGGCCGAGACTAGCTTGGGCTTC.

V and J are TRBV20-1 and TRBJ2-3; 7 nucleotides match TRBD2. Trimming at V came to 5 bases and at J to 4 bases, leaving 15 bases not matched to a gene. The CDR3 contains 16 residues. Germline lookup yields CDR1 DFQATT and CDR2 SNEGSKA (reference sequence). The CDR3 reads CSAPPAREWDADTQYF. The CDR3 nucleotides are TGCAGTGCTCCCCCAGCGCGGGAGTGGGATGCAGATACGCAGTATTTT.

In this sample, this clonotype turned up a few times. V and J are TRBV20-1 and TRBJ1-1, with 7 positions matching TRBD1. This CDR3 has 12 amino acids. V lost 7 bases to trimming and J lost 8 bases; unmatched junction nucleotides: 10. Germline-derived CDR1 and CDR2 are DFQATT and SNEGSKA (reference sequence). The CDR3 loop is CSVTGQVREAFF. DNA for the CDR3: TGCAGTGTAACCGGACAGGTACGCGAAGCTTTCTTT.

V and J are TRBV12-3 or TRBV12-4 and TRBJ2-2, with TRBD2 matching 15 bases. This CDR3 region has 22 residues. After removal of 2 bases from V and 5 bases from J, the junction contained 18 bases not matched to a gene. The CDR3 DNA reads as TGTGCCAGCAGTTTAAGGACCGGGACTAGCGGGAGGATCGCCGACGGTACCGGGGAGCTGTTTTTT. Amino acid sequence: CASSLRTGTSGRIADGTGELFF.

This clonotype showed up just once. The J gene is TRBJ2-5, the V gene TRBV20-1; 9 bases match TRBD2. In germline, CDR1 is DFQATT, CDR2 SNEGSKA (reference sequence). CDR3 size: 13 residues. Trimming at V came to 3 bases and at J to 3 bases, leaving 2 bases not matched to a gene. CDR3 region: CSARSSGEETQYF. CDR3 nucleotide sequence: TGCAGTGCTAGGTCTAGCGGGGAAGAGACCCAGTACTTC.